The next 9 T cell receptor beta chains were all read from a single sample in a study of post-analysis software for immune sequencing data. Presence of unique molecular identifiers characterized the TCR beta cDNA libraries. TCRdb itself ran the PCR reads through MiXCR, one entry per CDR3 protein. The sample lists 600,000 to 750,000 distinct CDR3 sequences, 55% to 70% seen once, with about 10% in the top ten. Study findings and constraints: Compared with controls, patients had more of 4 to 6 TRBV segments, including TRBV5-6, TRBV5-1 and TRBV20-1.

No antigen has been identified for these receptors. The sample taken for sequencing was blood. These receptors were collected from a girl aged 2 to 9 with multiple sclerosis.

A word on this clonotype: At one boundary the junction diverges from the germline segment, which might be a read error. V is TRBV20-1 and J is TRBJ2-5, with 10 positions matching TRBD2. Germline CDR1 and CDR2: DFQATT and SNEGSKA (reference sequence). This CDR3 is built from 15 residues. The CDR3 DNA is TGCAATGCTTGGTCCGGGACTAGCGCCCAAGAGACCCAGTACTTC. Translated: CNAWSGTSAQETQYF.

The chain employs TRBV9 and TRBJ2-5; the D is unclear. TRBJ2-7 matches the DNA end more closely, so the J call is doubtful. The CDR3 contains 15 residues. Germline CDR1 SGDLS, CDR2 YYNGEE. This chain's CDR3 is CASSVEWLPSYEQYF. In nucleotides, the CDR3 is TGTGCCAGCAGCGTAGAGTGGCTTCCCAGTTACGAGCAGTACTTC.

J is TRBJ2-5 and V is TRBV29-1; possibly TRBD2 for D (7 bases). Germline CDR1 SQVTM, CDR2 ANQGSEA. V shed 4 bases and J shed 5 bases, with 14 bases lying between them. The CDR3 covers 13 residues. The CDR3, as DNA: TGCAGCGTTGTCCGGGGGGCGGACGAGACCCAGTACTTC. This gives the protein CSVVRGADETQYF. The complete variable domain, with remaining parts taken from reference TRBV29-1 and TRBJ2-5, reads SAVISQKPSRDICQRGTSLTIQCQVDSQVTMMFWYRQQPGQSLTLIATANQGSEATYESGFVIDKFPISRPNLTFSTLTVSNMSPEDSSIYLCSVVRGADETQYFGPGTRLLVL.

The V and J genes are TRBV25-1 and TRBJ2-7, with a weak D call TRBD1 (6 bases). There are 12 residues in the CDR3. CDR1 is MGHDK, CDR2 SYGVNS, per germline. V was shortened by 7 bases and J by 0 bases, with 7 bases between the two germline ends. CDR3 region: CASTDSSYEQYF. CDR3 coding DNA: TGTGCCAGCACGGACAGCTCCTACGAGCAGTACTTC.

For the CDR3, the DNA is TGCAGCGTCCCAAGAGGGGCAGGAGACACTGAAGCTTTCTTT. Translating gives CSVPRGAGDTEAFF. This rearrangement joins TRBV29-1 to TRBJ1-1; D might be TRBD1 (5 bases). CDR1 is SQVTM and CDR2 is ANQGSEA in the germline V gene. This CDR3 comprises 14 residues. The V and J ends lost 6 bases and 3 bases respectively, with 17 bases between them.

The chain has TRBV20-1 and TRBJ1-2, with D hard to call. CDR1 is DFQATT and CDR2 is SNEGSKA in the germline V gene (reference sequence). V shed 6 bases and J shed 4 bases, with 18 bases lying between them. The CDR3 contains 14 residues. The CDR3 here is CSARRTTGSYGYTF. The DNA of the CDR3 is TGCAGTGCACGACGGACGACGGGCTCCTATGGCTACACCTTC.

This chain uses TRBV5-1 with TRBJ2-7; D is possibly TRBD1 (6 bases). Germline assignment: CDR1 SGHRS and CDR2 YFSETQ. Trimming took off 0 bases at V and 2 bases at J, with 9 bases between the two ends. The CDR3 length is 14 residues. CDR3 residues: CASSLEGDPYEQYF. The CDR3 DNA follows: TGCGCCAGCAGCTTGGAGGGGGACCCCTACGAGCAGTACTTC.

The chain is built from TRBV20-1 and TRBJ1-1; 9 nucleotides agree with TRBD1. CDR1 DFQATT and CDR2 SNEGSKA come from the germline V gene (reference sequence). The V and J ends lost 1 base and 1 base, in that order; junction bases with no gene match: 7. There are 16 residues in the CDR3. The CDR3 loop is CSARVLWTGANTEAFF. The DNA of the CDR3 is TGCAGTGCTAGAGTTCTCTGGACAGGGGCGAACACTGAAGCTTTCTTT.

The genes are TRBV7-9 and TRBJ2-1; 7 bases are shared with TRBD1. The CDR3 sequence is 17 residues long. CDR1 and CDR2 (germline): SEHNR, FQNEAQ (reference sequence). V was clipped by 1 base and J by 8 bases; unmatched bases: 14. For the CDR3, the DNA is TGTGCCAGCAGCTTAGGGGCCGACAGGGAGTTGATCGATGAGCAGTTCTTC. Protein: CASSLGADRELIDEQFF. Variable domain in full (rest from reference TRBV7-9 and TRBJ2-1): DTGVSQNPRHKITKRGQNVTFRCDPISEHNRLYWYRQTLGQGPEFLTYFQNEAQLEKSRLLSDRFSAERPKGSFSTLEIQRTEQGDSAMYLCASSLGADRELIDEQFFGPGTRLTVL.